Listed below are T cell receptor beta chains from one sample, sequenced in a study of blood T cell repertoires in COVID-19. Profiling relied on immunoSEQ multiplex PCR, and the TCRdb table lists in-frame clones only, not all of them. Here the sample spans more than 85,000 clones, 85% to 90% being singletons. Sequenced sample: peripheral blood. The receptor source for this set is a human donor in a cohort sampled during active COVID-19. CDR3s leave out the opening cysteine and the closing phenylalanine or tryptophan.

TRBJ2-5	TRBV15	ATSRGRAGSLQETQY
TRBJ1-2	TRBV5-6	ASTPFRQAVYGYT
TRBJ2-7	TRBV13	ASSFRGNEQY
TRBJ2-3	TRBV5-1	ASSPYNHRGGPYTQY
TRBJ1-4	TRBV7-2	ASSLMPGQGSEKLF
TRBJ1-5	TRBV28	ASSFDGGHGGSQPQH
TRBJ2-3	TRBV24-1	ATSAVQRERTDTQY
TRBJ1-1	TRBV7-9	ASSLARGLNTEAF
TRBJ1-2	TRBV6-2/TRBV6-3	ASSPSGANYGYT
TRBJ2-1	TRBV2	ASLDRGLLNEQF
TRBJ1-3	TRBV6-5	ASSYGEGIGGNTIY
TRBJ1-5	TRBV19	ASSISGSNQPQH
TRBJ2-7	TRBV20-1	SAQTDYEQY
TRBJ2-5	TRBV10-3	AISPGLAGGETQY
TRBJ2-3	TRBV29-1	SVEDSGGSTDTQY
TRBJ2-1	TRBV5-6	ASSLLASGRNTYNEQF
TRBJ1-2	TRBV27	ASSLQGANGYT
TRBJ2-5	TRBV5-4	ASSADTDTYQETQY
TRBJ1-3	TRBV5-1	ASSLRSGATGNTIY
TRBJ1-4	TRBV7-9	ASSPTRGIGGEKLF
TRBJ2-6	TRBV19	ASKRGGSGANVLT
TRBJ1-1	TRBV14	ASSQGPGQGNTEAF
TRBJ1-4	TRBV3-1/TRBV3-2	ASTPGMTWKKEKLF